The 16 T cell receptor beta chains below all came from one sample that was sequenced in a study of blood T cell repertoires in COVID-19. Assay used: immunoSEQ multiplex PCR; TCRdb lists only in-frame clones, some missing. The sample includes about 100,000 clones, over 70% of them seen just once. Sequenced input: peripheral blood. The source is a man in his forties or fifties with acute or convalescent COVID-19.

The rearrangement joins TRBV3-1 (or the pseudogene TRBV3-2) to TRBJ1-1, with D uncertain. Trimming removed 1 base at V and 10 bases at J, with 13 bases between. The CDR3 has 13 residues. CDR1 LGHDT and CDR2 YNNKEL come from the germline V gene (reference sequence). CDR3 loop: CASSQGDRSRAFF. The CDR3 DNA follows: TGTGCCAGCAGCCAAGGCGATAGGAGCCGAGCTTTCTTT.

The chain joins TRBV7-9 to TRBJ1-2; no reliable D call. Germline CDR1 reads SEHNR; CDR2 reads FQNEAQ (reference sequence). Trimming left V 2 bases short and J 2 bases short, with 3 bases between. CDR3 length: 12 residues. The CDR3 sequence is CASSLQNYGYTF. CDR3 DNA sequence: TGTGCCAGCAGCTTACAAAACTATGGCTACACCTTC.

The rearrangement joins TRBV11-2 to TRBJ1-2; 7 nucleotides match TRBD1. This CDR3 region has 16 residues. The J segment lost 4 bases and the V segment lost 4 bases, leaving 12 bases of the junction unmatched. The germline V gene has CDR1 SGHAT and CDR2 FQNNGV. The CDR3 loop is CASSSPTGRVFYGYTF. The CDR3 nucleotides read TGTGCCAGCAGCTCTCCGACAGGGCGGGTATTCTATGGCTACACCTTC.

This clone was seen only a few times. The CDR3 spells CAISEGGDEQFF. The CDR3 coding sequence is TGTGCCATCAGTGAGGGAGGGGATGAGCAGTTCTTC. The genes are TRBV10-3 and TRBJ2-1; D may be TRBD2 (6 bases). V was clipped by 2 bases and J by 8 bases, with 7 bases between them. The CDR3 sequence is 12 residues long. CDR1 ENHRY and CDR2 SYGVKD come from the germline V gene.

The CDR3 here is CASSSRDIQEQYF. The CDR3 DNA sequence: TGTGCCAGCAGCTCCCGGGACATTCAGGAGCAGTACTTC. The V call is TRBV11-2, the J call TRBJ2-7, with D tentatively TRBD1 (6 bases). The CDR3 contains 13 residues. Trimming removed 4 bases from V and 7 bases from J, with 14 bases in between. Germline V gives CDR1 SGHAT, CDR2 FQNNGV.

The V and J genes are TRBV4-1 and TRBJ1-5; D is unclear. Germline CDR1 and CDR2: MGHRA and YSYEKL. V lost 0 bases to trimming and J lost 4 bases, with 16 bases between them. The CDR3 is made up of 17 amino acids. Here the CDR3 DNA reads TGCGCCAGCAGCCAAGAAGTTGCCGGAGCGAAAAATCAGCCCCAGCATTTT. Protein: CASSQEVAGAKNQPQHF.

J is TRBJ2-7 and V is TRBV28, with 7 bases fitting TRBD1. Unmatched junction bases numbered 13, after V lost 11 bases and J lost 6 bases. CDR1 MDHEN and CDR2 SYDVKM come from the germline V gene. CDR3 length: 13 amino acids. The CDR3 reads CASCRDRGGEQYF. The CDR3 DNA follows: TGTGCCTCCTGTCGGGACAGAGGGGGCGAGCAGTACTTC. Full variable domain (outside the CDR3, taken from reference TRBV28 and TRBJ2-7): DVKVTQSSRYLVKRTGEKVFLECVQDMDHENMFWYRQDPGLGLRLIYFSYDVKMKEKGDIPEGYSVSREKKERFSLILESASTNQTSMYLCASCRDRGGEQYFGPGTRLTVT.

V is TRBV19 and J is TRBJ2-3; D might be TRBD1 (5 bases). Trimming removed 3 bases at V and 0 bases at J, with 10 bases between. In germline, CDR1 is LNHDA, CDR2 SQIVND (reference sequence). This CDR3 is built from 15 residues. CDR3 loop: CASSMTATSTDTQYF. CDR3 nucleotides: TGTGCCAGTAGTATGACAGCGACTAGCACAGATACGCAGTATTTT.

This clone was seen a handful of times. The gene calls are TRBV5-1 and TRBJ1-3; D gene ambiguous. CDR3 length equals 14 residues. The V gene lost 5 bases and the J gene lost 0 bases, with 9 bases spanning the gap. Germline-derived CDR1 and CDR2 are SGHRS and YFSETQ. The CDR3 sequence is CASSGEVSGNTIYF. In DNA form, the CDR3 reads TGCGCCAGCAGTGGGGAGGTCTCTGGAAACACCATATATTTT. Variable domain in full (rest from reference TRBV5-1 and TRBJ1-3): KAGVTQTPRYLIKTRGQQVTLSCSPISGHRSVSWYQQTPGQGLQFLFEYFSETQRNKGNFPGRFSGRQFSNSRSEMNVSTLELGDSALYLCASSGEVSGNTIYFGEGSWLTVV.

The rearrangement links TRBV20-1 to TRBJ1-1; D uncertain. This CDR3 comprises 12 residues. The ends were cut back, 3 bases at V and 5 bases at J, with 10 bases in the middle. Germline V gives CDR1 DFQATT, CDR2 SNEGSKA (reference sequence). The CDR3 coding sequence is TGCAGTGCTAGTAGTCCGAGGACTGAAGCTTTCTTT. This codes for CSASSPRTEAFF.

This chain links TRBV7-9 with TRBJ2-7, with D unclear. The germline V gene encodes CDR1 SEHNR and CDR2 FQNEAQ (reference sequence). Trimming took 4 bases from V and 6 from J, leaving 13 bases between them. CDR3 length: 13 residues. This CDR3 reads CASSSVRFSEQYF. CDR3 bases: TGTGCCAGCAGCTCCGTCCGGTTTTCCGAGCAGTACTTC.

V gene TRBV19 combines with J gene TRBJ2-4, with 9 bases fitting TRBD2. Germline V CDR1 and CDR2: LNHDA, SQIVND (reference sequence). V shed 5 bases and J 8 bases; nucleotides not matched to a gene: 16. CDR3 length equals 17 residues. This chain's CDR3 is CASSSLLAGRVGDIQYF. The CDR3 nucleotides are TGTGCCAGTAGTTCCCTGCTAGCGGGAAGGGTCGGGGACATTCAGTACTTC.

This clone appeared a few times. J is TRBJ1-3 and V is TRBV25-1; D ambiguous. CDR1 is MGHDK and CDR2 is SYGVNS in the germline V gene. V lost 10 bases, J lost 4 bases, and 14 bases lay in between. This CDR3 is built from 13 residues. The CDR3 coding sequence is TGTGCCATCAGCCCCCCGGGGGGAAACACCATATATTTT. It translates to CAISPPGGNTIYF.

The chain uses TRBV24-1 and TRBJ2-1; TRBD2 matches 10 bases. The ends lost 7 bases at V and 6 bases at J; junction bases unmatched: 5. Germline CDR1 is KGHDR and CDR2 is SFDVKD. The CDR3 contains 14 residues. The CDR3 spells CATSTRTSGNEQFF. In DNA form, the CDR3 reads TGTGCCACCAGCACGCGGACTAGCGGCAATGAGCAGTTCTTC.

This clone was detected a few times. V usage is TRBV19 and J usage is TRBJ1-5, with D unclear. V was shortened by 4 bases and J by 7 bases, with 11 bases between the two germline ends. The CDR3 length is 13 residues. The germline V gene has CDR1 LNHDA and CDR2 SQIVND (reference sequence). The chain's CDR3 is CASSTGVGQPQHF. The CDR3 coding sequence is TGTGCCAGTAGTACGGGAGTGGGGCAGCCCCAGCATTTT.

The chain uses TRBV6-1 and TRBJ2-5, with D maybe TRBD1 (6 bases). There are 14 residues in the CDR3. CDR1 and CDR2 (germline): MNHNS, SASEGT. Trimming removed 0 bases at V and 5 bases at J, with 10 bases between. CDR3 protein: CASSEASTGETQYF. CDR3 coding DNA: TGTGCCAGCAGTGAAGCATCTACAGGGGAGACCCAGTACTTC.